Presented here are 5 T cell receptor beta chains from one specimen sequenced in a study of blood T cell repertoires in COVID-19. The repertoire was sequenced with immunoSEQ multiplex PCR; TCRdb's copy has only in-frame clones and lacks some. Among tens of thousands of clones listed, more than 75% were seen once. The material sequenced was peripheral blood. These receptors all come from a middle-aged man with active or convalescent COVID-19.

The chain combines TRBV12-5 with TRBJ2-3; 8 bases agree with TRBD1. The V gene's germline CDR1 is LGHNT and CDR2 FRNRAP. The CDR3 has 13 residues. J was trimmed by 7 bases and V by 5 bases; bases with no gene match: 5. The CDR3 reads CASGPGTGYTQYF. Here the CDR3 DNA reads TGTGCTAGTGGTCCGGGGACAGGATATACGCAGTATTTT. Based on the CDR3 plus reference TRBV12-5 and TRBJ2-3, the full variable domain is DARVTQTPRHKVTEMGQEVTMRCQPILGHNTVFWYRQTMMQGLELLAYFRNRAPLDDSGMPKDRFSAEMPDATLATLKIQPSEPRDSAVYFCASGPGTGYTQYFGPGTRLTVL.

This chain links TRBV29-1 with TRBJ2-6, with D perhaps matching TRBD2 (6 bases). The CDR3 is 15 residues long. V was trimmed by 4 bases and J by 0 bases, leaving 10 bases between them. Germline CDR1 reads SQVTM; CDR2 reads ANQGSEA. CDR3 sequence (DNA): TGCAGCGTTGGAGGAGGGAGCTCTGGGGCCAACGTCCTGACTTTC. It translates to CSVGGGSSGANVLTF.

The gene calls are TRBV3-1 (or the pseudogene TRBV3-2) and TRBJ2-2, with TRBD2 identical over 15 bases. V lost 5 bases and J lost 3; bases outside the gene matches: 7. Germline CDR1 is LGHDT and CDR2 is YNNKEL (reference sequence). The CDR3 contains 18 residues. The DNA for the CDR3 is TGTGCCAGCAGCGGTGGACTAGCGGGAGGGCCGGACACCGGGGAGCTGTTTTTT. It specifies CASSGGLAGGPDTGELFF.

The chain uses TRBV6-2 or TRBV6-3 and TRBJ2-1; tentatively, D is TRBD2 (5 bases). The V gene lost 2 bases and the J gene lost 3 bases, with 17 bases spanning the gap. Germline CDR1 reads MNHEY; CDR2 reads SVGEGT. The CDR3 contains 17 residues. CDR3 amino acids: CASSYTTLGRGYNEQFF. The CDR3 DNA reads TGTGCCAGCAGTTACACTACGTTGGGTCGGGGCTACAATGAGCAGTTCTTC.

J is TRBJ1-1 and V is TRBV5-1; the D gene is possibly TRBD1 (6 bases). Trimming took off 4 bases at V and 5 bases at J, with 18 bases between the two ends. Germline CDR1 SGHRS, CDR2 YFSETQ. CDR3 length: 15 amino acids. CDR3 nucleotide sequence: TGCGCCAGCAGCCCGGTTGGGGGGGCCGGGACTGAAGCTTTCTTT. Translation: CASSPVGGAGTEAFF.